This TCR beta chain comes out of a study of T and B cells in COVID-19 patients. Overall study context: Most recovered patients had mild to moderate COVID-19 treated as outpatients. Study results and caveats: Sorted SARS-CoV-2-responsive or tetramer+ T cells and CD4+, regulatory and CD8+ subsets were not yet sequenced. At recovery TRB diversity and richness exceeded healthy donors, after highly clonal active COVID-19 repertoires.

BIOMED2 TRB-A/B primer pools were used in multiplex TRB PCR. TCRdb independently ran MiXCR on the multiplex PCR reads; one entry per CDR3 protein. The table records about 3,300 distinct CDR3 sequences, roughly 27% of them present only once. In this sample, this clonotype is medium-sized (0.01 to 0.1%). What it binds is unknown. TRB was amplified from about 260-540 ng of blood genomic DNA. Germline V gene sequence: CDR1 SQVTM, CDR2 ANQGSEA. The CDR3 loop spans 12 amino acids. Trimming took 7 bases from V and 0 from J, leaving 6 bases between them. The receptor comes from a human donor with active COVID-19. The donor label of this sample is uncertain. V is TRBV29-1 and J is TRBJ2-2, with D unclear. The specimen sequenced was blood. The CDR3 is CSGLTNTGELFF. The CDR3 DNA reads TGCAGCGGCCTTACGAACACCGGGGAGCTGTTTTTT.